This TCR beta chain was sequenced for a study of blood T cell repertoires in COVID-19. Study at large: Nucleic acid was either cDNA or gDNA, and it came from T cells, B-cell-depleted T cells, or PBMCs.

Generated by immunoSEQ multiplex PCR, the TCRdb table keeps only in-frame clones and is missing some. The data contain hundreds of thousands of clones, 80% to 90% of them singletons. The V gene end was trimmed by 4 bases and the J gene end by 6 bases; junction bases not matched to a gene: 9. Germline V CDR1 and CDR2: SGDLS, YYNGEE. The CDR3 runs 14 residues. The receptor comes from a woman aged 40 to 55 with acute COVID-19. The sequenced material came from PBMCs or T cells enriched from blood (not recorded which). The chain recombines TRBV9 with TRBJ2-7, with 8 bases fitting TRBD2. CDR3 loop: CASSHPGGLGEQYF. Here the CDR3 DNA reads TGTGCCAGCAGCCATCCGGGAGGGCTCGGCGAGCAGTACTTC.